This T cell receptor beta chain was obtained from a study of T cells in Graves' hyperthyroidism and ophthalmopathy. This clonotype turned up a few times. The CDR3 runs 15 residues. Germline CDR1 is SGHRS and CDR2 is YFSETQ. V lost 0 bases and J lost 1, with 7 bases in between. Amplified TCR beta CDR3 regions came from RNA transcripts. The HTBI primer set was used in a first-round RT-PCR of the TCR CDR3. TCRdb re-derived calls from the multiplex PCR reads in MiXCR, one entry per CDR3 protein. The sample lists roughly 350,000 distinct CDR3 sequences; 14% were seen once. Material for sequencing was blood. The chain uses TRBV5-1 and TRBJ2-2; no reliable D call. This sequence was found in a woman aged 25-40 years with Graves' hyperthyroidism. CDR3 sequence reads: CASSLEVGNTGELFF. The CDR3 nucleotides are TGCGCCAGCAGCTTGGAGGTGGGGAACACCGGGGAGCTGTTTTTT.